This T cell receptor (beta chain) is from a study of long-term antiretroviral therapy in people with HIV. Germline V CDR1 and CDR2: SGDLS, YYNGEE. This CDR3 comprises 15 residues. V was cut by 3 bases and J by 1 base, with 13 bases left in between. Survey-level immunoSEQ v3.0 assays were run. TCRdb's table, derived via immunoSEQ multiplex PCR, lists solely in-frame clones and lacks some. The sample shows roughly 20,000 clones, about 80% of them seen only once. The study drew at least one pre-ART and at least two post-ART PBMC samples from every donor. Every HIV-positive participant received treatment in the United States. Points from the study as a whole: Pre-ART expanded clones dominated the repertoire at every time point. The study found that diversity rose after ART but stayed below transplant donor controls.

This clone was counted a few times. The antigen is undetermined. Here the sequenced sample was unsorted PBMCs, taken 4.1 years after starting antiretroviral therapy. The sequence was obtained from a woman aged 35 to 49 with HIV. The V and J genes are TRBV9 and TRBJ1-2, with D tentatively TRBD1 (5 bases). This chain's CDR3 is CASSGGRTLNYGYTF. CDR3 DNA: TGTGCCAGCAGCGGGGGACGGACTCTTAACTATGGCTACACCTTC. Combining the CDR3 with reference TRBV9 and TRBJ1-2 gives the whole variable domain DSGVTQTPKHLITATGQRVTLRCSPRSGDLSVYWYQQSLDQGLQFLIQYYNGEERAKGNILERFSAQQFPDLHSELNLSSLELGDSALYFCASSGGRTLNYGYTFGSGTRLTVV.